The entry below describes one T cell receptor (beta chain). What antigen it recognizes has not been identified. The sample holds no much larger clone one base away, and base qualities are not on file. The data originate from a study of blood T cell repertoires in COVID-19 (dated by TCRdb to 2019 to 2021). Background on the whole study: The collaborator samples originated in the United States, Italy and Spain and spanned the acute and convalescent phases of COVID-19. The material from the prospective study consisted of cDNA or gDNA derived from T cells, B-cell-depleted T cells, or PBMCs. Subjects who had been exposed to COVID-19, were actively infected with it, or had recovered from it provided the deeply sampled blood TCRbeta repertoires that made up the dataset. A freely available public database, intended as a resource for researchers studying the immune response to SARS-CoV-2, is where the repertoires were released. Samples came from the ongoing ImmuneRACE study (first 160 participants) plus 1,254 subjects from 6 global collaborators. Nearly every sample came with metadata listing a de-identified subject ID, COVID-19 status, age in years and sex. Where available, HLA class I and class II types were taken from metadata supplied by the sample provider and were not determined by assay-based typing. Overall results and qualifications from the work: The quantity of clinical and demographic metadata differed by source and by participant and was supplied without curation.

CDR1 and CDR2 are drawn from the germline V gene: ENHRY, SYGVKD. Between the V and J ends, shortened by 3 bases and 1 base respectively, the junction contains 12 bases. Measured from the cysteine to the phenylalanine, the CDR3 is 15 residues long. The CDR3 DNA has 45 bases and is translated from base 1. The collaborating institutions used their own protocols to collect whole blood in K2EDTA tubes. Collaborator samples were shipped for TCRbeta analysis as frozen whole blood, isolated PBMCs, or DNA extracted from either sample type. TCRbeta CDR3 regions were amplified from genomic DNA using the immunoSEQ Assay, a bias-controlled multiplex PCR. In the source study's methods: Nucleated cell counts per sample were estimated from amplification of reference gene primers within the assay. To quantify the absolute abundance of each unique TCRbeta CDR3 rearrangement, sequence reads were collapsed and filtered. Productive Simpson clonality was computed per sample as the square root of Simpson's diversity index over productive rearrangements. TCRdb obtained this table from immuneACCESS and retained in-frame rearrangements with V and J assigned. These tables miss some clones; where compared with another copy, unresolved V genes account for less than half of the shortfall, and the remainder is unexplained. V and J calls and clone size are those listed in that table; D and trimming were worked out from the DNA. Recorded for this sample are around 130,000 clones; about four fifths of them occurred a single time. About 12% of the sample is taken by the ten largest.

The sample was peripheral blood. The sequence was collected from a human donor in a cohort sampled during active COVID-19. The V gene is TRBV10-3 and the J gene is TRBJ2-5, and possibly TRBD1, on 7 matching bases. This receptor carries the CDR3 CAISDSRGAQETQYF. The sequenced DNA: TGTGCCATCAGTGACAGCAGGGGGGCCCAAGAGACCCAGTACTTC.